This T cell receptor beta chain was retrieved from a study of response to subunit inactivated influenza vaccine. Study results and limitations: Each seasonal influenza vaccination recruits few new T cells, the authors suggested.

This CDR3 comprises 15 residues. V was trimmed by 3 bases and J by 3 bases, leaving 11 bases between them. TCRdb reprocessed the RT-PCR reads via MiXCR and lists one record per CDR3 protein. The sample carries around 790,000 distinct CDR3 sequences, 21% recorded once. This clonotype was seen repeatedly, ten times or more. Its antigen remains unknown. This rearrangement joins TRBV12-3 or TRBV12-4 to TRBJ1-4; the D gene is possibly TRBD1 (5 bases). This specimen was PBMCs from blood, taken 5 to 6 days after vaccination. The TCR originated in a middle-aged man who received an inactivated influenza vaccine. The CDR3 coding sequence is TGTGCCAGCAGTTTTGGGGGATTGGCTAATGAAAAACTGTTTTTT. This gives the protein CASSFGGLANEKLFF.